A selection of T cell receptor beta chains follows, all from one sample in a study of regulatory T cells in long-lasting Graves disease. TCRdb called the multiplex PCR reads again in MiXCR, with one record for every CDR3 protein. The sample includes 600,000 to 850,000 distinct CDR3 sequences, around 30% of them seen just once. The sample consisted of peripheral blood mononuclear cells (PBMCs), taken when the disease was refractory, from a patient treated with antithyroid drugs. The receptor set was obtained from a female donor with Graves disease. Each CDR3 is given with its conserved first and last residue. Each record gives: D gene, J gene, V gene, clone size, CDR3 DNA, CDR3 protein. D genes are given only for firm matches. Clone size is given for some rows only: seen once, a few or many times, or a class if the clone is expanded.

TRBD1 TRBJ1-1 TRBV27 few TGTGCCAGCAGTTTAGGGACAGGGGGCAAGACTGAAGCTTTCTTT CASSLGTGGKTEAFF
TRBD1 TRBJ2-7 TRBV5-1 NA TGCGCCAGCCGGGGACAGTCCTTTTCCTACGAGCAGTACTTC CASRGQSFSYEQYF
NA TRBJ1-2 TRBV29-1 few TGCAGCGAAAAAGACGGGACACACTATGGCTACACCTTC CSEKDGTHYGYTF
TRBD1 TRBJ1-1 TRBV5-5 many TGTGCCAGCAGCTTGGGTGAGGGGGCCACTGAAGCTTTCTTT CASSLGEGATEAFF
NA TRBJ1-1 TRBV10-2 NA TGCGCCAGCAGTGAGTCGATAGCTGAAGCTTTCTTT CASSESIAEAFF
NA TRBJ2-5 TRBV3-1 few TGTGCCAGCAGCCCCCCAGTGGGGCCGGAGACCCAGTACTTC CASSPPVGPETQYF
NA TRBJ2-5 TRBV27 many TGTGCCAGCAGTTTATCTCGGGCCCCAGAGACCCAGTACTTC CASSLSRAPETQYF
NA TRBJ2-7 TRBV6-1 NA TGTGCCAGCAGTGATCGGACTCCCGACGAGCAGTACTTC CASSDRTPDEQYF
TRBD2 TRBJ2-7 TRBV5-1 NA TGCGCCAGCAGCTCGGGACTAGCCGGAGCCCCGAGCTCCTACGAGCAGTACTTC CASSSGLAGAPSSYEQYF
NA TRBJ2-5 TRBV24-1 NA TGTGCCACCAGTGGTAGGGAGACCCAGTACTTC CATSGRETQYF
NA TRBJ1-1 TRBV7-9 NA TGTGCCAGCAGCGGGGGTAAGGGGAACACTGAAGCTTTCTTT CASSGGKGNTEAFF
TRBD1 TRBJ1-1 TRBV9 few TGTGCCAGCAGCGAATCCCGGGACAGGGGGAACACTGAAGCTTTCTTT CASSESRDRGNTEAFF
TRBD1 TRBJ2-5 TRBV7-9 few TGTGCCAGTAGCTTAGCCCCGACAGGGCGGCAAGAGACCCAGTACTTC CASSLAPTGRQETQYF
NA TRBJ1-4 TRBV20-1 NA TGCAGTGCTAGAAGTGGGGGTGAAAATGAAAAACTGTTTTTT CSARSGGENEKLFF
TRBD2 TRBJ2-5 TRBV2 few TGCGCCAGCAGCTCAGGACTAGCGCGACAAGAGACCCAGTACTTC CASSSGLARQETQYF
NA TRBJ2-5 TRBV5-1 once TGTGCCAGCAGCTCGAGAGCGGGAGAGACCCAGTACTTC CASSSRAGETQYF
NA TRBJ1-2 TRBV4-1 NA TGCGCCAGCAGCCAAGTGGGAACAGGCCCAAAGAGCTACACCTTC CASSQVGTGPKSYTF
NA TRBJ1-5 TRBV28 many TGTGCCAGCAGTCCACGCTCCCCAGTCAATCAGCCCCAGCATTTT CASSPRSPVNQPQHF
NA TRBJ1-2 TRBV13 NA TGTGCCAGCAGCACACCTACAGGGCGCGACACCTTC CASSTPTGRDTF
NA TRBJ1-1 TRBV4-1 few TGCGCCATCAGAGGACAGACAAACGAAGCTTTCTTT CAIRGQTNEAFF
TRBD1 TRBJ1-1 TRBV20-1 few TGCAGTGCTACACAGGGGACGAAGGGCACTGAAGCTTTCTTT CSATQGTKGTEAFF
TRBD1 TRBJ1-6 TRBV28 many TGTGCCAGCAGCCACCCCTTATCAACGGGACAGGACTATAATTCACCCCTCCACTTT CASSHPLSTGQDYNSPLHF
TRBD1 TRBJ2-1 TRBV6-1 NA TGTGCCACCTCATCCCGGGACAGTCTAGAGTGGTCCTACAATGAGCAGTTCTTC CATSSRDSLEWSYNEQFF
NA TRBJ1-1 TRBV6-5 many TGTGCCAGCAGTTACTCGACGGGGGCTGAAGCTTTCTTT CASSYSTGAEAFF
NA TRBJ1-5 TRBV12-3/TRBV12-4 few TGTGCCAGCAGTTTGGTTGGGGGGGGAAATAGCAATCAGCCCCAGCATTTT CASSLVGGGNSNQPQHF
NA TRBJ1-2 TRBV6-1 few TGTGCCAGCATAAAGGAGCGCTATGGCTACACCTTC CASIKERYGYTF
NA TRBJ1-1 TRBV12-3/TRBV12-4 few TGTGCCAGCAGTTCGGGACGGGTGAACACTGAAGCTTTCTTT CASSSGRVNTEAFF
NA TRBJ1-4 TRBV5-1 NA TGCGCCAGCAGCCTGGAGGTTCAGGGAAATGAAAAACTGTTTTTT CASSLEVQGNEKLFF
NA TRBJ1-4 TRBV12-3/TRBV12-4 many TGTGCCAGCAGTTTAGGGGGTACAGAAGAAAAACTGTTTTTT CASSLGGTEEKLFF
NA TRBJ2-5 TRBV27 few TGTGCCAGCAGTTACACAGGGTGGCAAGAGACCCAGTACTTC CASSYTGWQETQYF
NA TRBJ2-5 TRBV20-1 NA TGCAGTGCACTTCTTGTCGGGGTCCAAGAGACCCAGTACTTC CSALLVGVQETQYF
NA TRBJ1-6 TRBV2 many TGTGCCAGCAGTGTCAGACAGATATGGAATTCACCCCTCCACTTT CASSVRQIWNSPLHF
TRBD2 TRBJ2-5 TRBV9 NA TGTGCCAGCAGCGTAGATGTAGCGGGAGGCCTACAAGAGACCCAGTACTTC CASSVDVAGGLQETQYF
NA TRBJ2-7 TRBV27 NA TGTGCCAGCAGTTTATTTCACGGTCCAGGGTACGAGCAGTACTTC CASSLFHGPGYEQYF
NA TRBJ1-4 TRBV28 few TGTGCCAGCAGTTCAGACAGGAGAAATGAAAAACTGTTTTTT CASSSDRRNEKLFF
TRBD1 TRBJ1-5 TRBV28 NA TGTGCCAGCAGTGAGGGACGAGACAGGGGTCAGCCCCAGCATTTT CASSEGRDRGQPQHF
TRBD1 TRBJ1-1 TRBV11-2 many TGTGCCAGCAGCTTAGTACAGGGGATGGTCACTGAAGCTTTCTTT CASSLVQGMVTEAFF
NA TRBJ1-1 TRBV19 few TGTGCCAGTAGTACCGTCAGGCGGAACACTGAAGCTTTCTTT CASSTVRRNTEAFF
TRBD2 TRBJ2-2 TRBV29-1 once TGCAGCGCTGCGGGACTAGCGGGAGGGGAGCTGTTTTTT CSAAGLAGGELFF
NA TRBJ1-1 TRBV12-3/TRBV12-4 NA TGTGCCAGCAGTTTAAAAGGGGCATTCCGAGCTTTCTTT CASSLKGAFRAFF
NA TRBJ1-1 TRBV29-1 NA TGCAGCGGGGACCTCGAGCCCATGGGCACTGAAGCTTTCTTT CSGDLEPMGTEAFF
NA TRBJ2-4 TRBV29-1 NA TGCAGCACCGTGGGGGGCTTGGCCAAAAACATTCAGTACTTC CSTVGGLAKNIQYF
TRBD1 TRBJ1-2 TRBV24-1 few TGTGCCACCAGTGGGACAGGGGGCGCGCTCTATGGCTACACCTTC CATSGTGGALYGYTF
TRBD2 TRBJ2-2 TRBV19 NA TGTGCCAGTAGTCCCCGGGTAGCGGGAGTCGGTACCGGGGAGCTGTTTTTT CASSPRVAGVGTGELFF
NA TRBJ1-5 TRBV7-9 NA TGTGCCAGCAGCTTTAGTACGAGCAATCAGCCCCAGCATTTT CASSFSTSNQPQHF
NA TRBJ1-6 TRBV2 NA TGTGCCAGCACCACCTATAATTCACCCCTCCACTTT CASTTYNSPLHF
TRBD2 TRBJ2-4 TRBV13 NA TGTGCCAGCAGCGATTATGAGGGAGGGGACATTCAGTACTTC CASSDYEGGDIQYF
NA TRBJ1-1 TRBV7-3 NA TGTGCCAGCAGCTTAAACGGCAGGGGTGTAGCTTTCTTT CASSLNGRGVAFF
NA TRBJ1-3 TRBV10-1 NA TGCGCCAGCAGCGAAGGGGTCTCTGGAAACACCATATATTTT CASSEGVSGNTIYF